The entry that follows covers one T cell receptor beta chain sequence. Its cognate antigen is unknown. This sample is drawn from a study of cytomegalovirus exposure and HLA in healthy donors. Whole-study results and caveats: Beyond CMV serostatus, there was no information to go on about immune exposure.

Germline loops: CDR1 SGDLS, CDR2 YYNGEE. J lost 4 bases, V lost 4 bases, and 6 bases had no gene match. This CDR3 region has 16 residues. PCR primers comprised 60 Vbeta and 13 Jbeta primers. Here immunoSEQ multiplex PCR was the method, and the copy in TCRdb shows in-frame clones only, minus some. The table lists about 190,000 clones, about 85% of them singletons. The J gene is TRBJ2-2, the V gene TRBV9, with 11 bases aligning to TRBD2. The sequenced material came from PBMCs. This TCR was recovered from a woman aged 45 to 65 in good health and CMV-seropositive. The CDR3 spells CASSPRLAGFTGELFF. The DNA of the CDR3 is TGTGCCAGCAGCCCTCGACTAGCGGGGTTCACCGGGGAGCTGTTTTTT. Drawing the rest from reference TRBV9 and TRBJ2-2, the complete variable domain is DSGVTQTPKHLITATGQRVTLRCSPRSGDLSVYWYQQSLDQGLQFLIQYYNGEERAKGNILERFSAQQFPDLHSELNLSSLELGDSALYFCASSPRLAGFTGELFFGEGSRLTVL.